The clone carrying this T cell receptor (beta chain) was detected many times. Its target is unknown. These data come from a study of T-cell memory formation after mild COVID-19. The CDR3 has 15 amino acids. V was shortened by 1 base and J by 0 bases, with 8 bases between the two germline ends. The germline V gene encodes CDR1 SGHVS and CDR2 FNYEAQ. Overall study findings and caveats: There was a balanced CD4/CD8 profile in clones contracting day 15 to 85, and later expanders leaned CD4+.

TCRdb ran MiXCR on the 5' RACE reads and lists one entry per CDR3 protein. The sample consists of about 340,000 distinct CDR3 sequences, 13% to 15% of them appearing once. The origin of this receptor is a man aged 18 to 30 who had mild COVID-19 (a few samples of this study predate the infection). Cell type and time point are not known. Input material: PBMCs or a T cell subset sorted from them (not recorded which). The chain is built from TRBV7-6 and TRBJ2-3; no firm D call. The CDR3: CASSLVGFSTDTQYF. CDR3 bases: TGTGCCAGCAGCTTAGTCGGATTTAGCACAGATACGCAGTATTTT.